This T cell receptor beta chain was identified in a study of identical twins. The V end was cut by 0 bases, the J end by 4 bases, with 17 bases between. The CDR3 covers 17 residues. CDR1 is SGHVS and CDR2 is FQNEAQ in the germline V gene. A template switching step contributed a universal primer site, while unique molecular identifiers were present in the cDNA. From the 5' RACE reads, TCRdb called clonotypes with MiXCR, one entry per CDR3 protein. This table holds approximately 350,000 distinct CDR3 sequences, about 12% found once. A few counts support this clonotype. Its antigen is currently unknown. All of the donors were Caucasians in good health. Study-wide results and limits: Carriage of fewer insertions was seen in abundant cord blood beta clonotypes, whereas memory repertoires showed none.

The sample was also linked to a second study, of yellow fever vaccine responses in identical twins.

What was sequenced was CD8+ T cells sorted from blood. The receptor's source is a woman aged 18-35 years in good health. The chain has TRBV7-8 and TRBJ2-3; D is possibly TRBD1 (6 bases). In DNA form, the CDR3 reads TGTGCCAGCAGCTTAGCGGGTGCGCAGGGGATCGCAGATACGCAGTATTTT. Protein product: CASSLAGAQGIADTQYF.